The TCR beta chain described here comes from a study of T cells in localized non-small cell lung cancer. Whole-study findings and limits: For the top 100 tumor clones, a median about 62 also appeared in adjacent lung.

Germline V gene data show CDR1 as LNHDA and CDR2 as SQIVND (reference sequence). The CDR3 covers 15 residues. V was shortened by 5 bases and J by 0 bases, with 13 bases between the two germline ends. Of note for this clone: The antigen is not known.

The table came from immunoSEQ multiplex PCR; TCRdb's copy has only in-frame clones and leaves some out. In the table there are roughly 660 clones, roughly 30% of which are singletons. The chain joins TRBV19 to TRBJ1-1; D remains unclear. Sequenced material: normal lung tissue next to the tumor, taken before any cancer treatment. The sequence was collected from a man aged 35 to 69 with stage III lung adenocarcinoma. CDR3 bases: TGTGCCAGTAGTGCGCATATAGACTTGAACACTGAAGCTTTCTTT. Its translation: CASSAHIDLNTEAFF.